This is a list of T cell receptor beta chains from one sample in a study of blood T cell repertoires in COVID-19. Here immunoSEQ multiplex PCR was the method, and the copy in TCRdb shows in-frame clones only, minus some. The table shows about 480,000 clones, with 89% occurring only once. The sequencing sample was made of peripheral blood. These receptors were collected from a man aged 18 to 35 with COVID-19, enrolled during active disease. CDR3s include the opening cysteine and the closing phenylalanine or tryptophan. D genes are given only for firm matches. Part of the rows lack a size; the others show once, few, many or a class for expanded clones.

J: TRBJ1-6
V: TRBV2
size: few
D: -
CDR3: CASKFRGANNSPLHF
DNA: TGTGCCAGCAAGTTCCGGGGGGCGAATAATTCACCCCTCCACTTT

J: TRBJ2-7
V: TRBV10-1
size: -
D: -
CDR3: CASSEWPMGLSSSYEQYF
DNA: TGCGCCAGCAGTGAGTGGCCTATGGGACTCTCGTCCTCCTACGAGCAGTACTTC

J: TRBJ2-1
V: TRBV3-1/TRBV3-2
size: -
D: -
CDR3: CASSYDSSSYNEQFF
DNA: TGTGCCAGCAGCTACGACTCCTCCTCCTACAATGAGCAGTTCTTC

J: TRBJ2-1
V: TRBV6-6
size: -
D: -
CDR3: CASNPGVDLNEQFF
DNA: TGTGCCAGCAATCCAGGGGTGGATCTCAATGAGCAGTTCTTC

J: TRBJ1-2
V: TRBV9
size: -
D: TRBD1
CDR3: CASSVRTGGGGYTF
DNA: TGTGCCAGCAGCGTTCGAACAGGGGGCGGTGGCTACACCTTC

J: TRBJ2-3
V: TRBV6-1
size: -
D: -
CDR3: CASSDAREVTDTQYF
DNA: TGTGCCAGCAGTGATGCCAGGGAAGTCACAGATACGCAGTATTTT

J: TRBJ2-7
V: TRBV25-1
size: once
D: -
CDR3: CASSDRDSYEQYF
DNA: TGTGCCAGCAGTGACCGCGACAGCTACGAGCAGTACTTC

J: TRBJ1-4
V: TRBV5-1
size: -
D: TRBD1
CDR3: CASSQQGAGEKLFF
DNA: TGCGCCAGCAGCCAACAGGGGGCTGGGGAAAAACTGTTTTTT

J: TRBJ1-1
V: TRBV4-1
size: once
D: -
CDR3: CASSQMGLGGAFF
DNA: TGCGCCAGCAGCCAAATGGGACTCGGCGGGGCTTTCTTT

J: TRBJ2-7
V: TRBV29-1
size: -
D: TRBD2
CDR3: CSGGGLLLGEQYF
DNA: TGCAGCGGGGGGGGACTATTGTTAGGCGAGCAGTACTTC

J: TRBJ1-2
V: TRBV6-5
size: -
D: -
CDR3: CASRGRMLVEYGYTF
DNA: TGTGCCAGCAGGGGGCGAATGTTGGTGGAGTACGGCTACACCTTC

J: TRBJ1-5
V: TRBV7-8
size: few
D: -
CDR3: CASSLRADQPQHF
DNA: TGTGCCAGCAGCCTCAGGGCCGATCAGCCCCAGCATTTT

J: TRBJ1-6
V: TRBV5-1
size: -
D: -
CDR3: CASSSDGGRTPLHF
DNA: TGCGCCAGCAGCTCCGACGGGGGAAGGACACCCCTCCACTTT

J: TRBJ2-3
V: TRBV11-3
size: once
D: TRBD1
CDR3: CASSPSPWRDRGTDTQYF
DNA: TGTGCCAGCAGCCCCTCCCCGTGGCGAGACAGGGGCACAGATACGCAGTATTTT

J: TRBJ2-2
V: TRBV4-1
size: -
D: TRBD2
CDR3: CASSQAFAGDTTGELFF
DNA: TGCGCCAGCAGCCAAGCGTTTGCGGGAGATACCACCGGGGAGCTGTTTTTT

J: TRBJ1-3
V: TRBV11-2
size: once
D: -
CDR3: CASSSDSSGNTIYF
DNA: TGTGCCAGCAGCTCCGACAGCTCTGGAAACACCATATATTTT

J: TRBJ2-1
V: TRBV9
size: once
D: TRBD1
CDR3: CASSTRGTGTGTNEQFF
DNA: TGTGCCAGCAGCACTAGGGGAACCGGGACAGGGACCAATGAGCAGTTCTTC

J: TRBJ1-1
V: TRBV4-1
size: -
D: -
CDR3: CASSQDLRTEAFF
DNA: TGCGCCAGCAGCCAAGATCTACGGACTGAAGCTTTCTTT

J: TRBJ2-3
V: TRBV6-5
size: -
D: TRBD2
CDR3: CASSYRSGTTQYF
DNA: TGTGCCAGCAGTTACCGGAGCGGGACTACGCAGTATTTT

J: TRBJ1-3
V: TRBV21-1
size: -
D: -
CDR3: CASSKVPKFLNRDDSGNTIYF
DNA: TGTGCCAGCAGCAAAGTCCCCAAATTCCTGAACAGGGACGACTCTGGAAACACCATATATTTT

J: TRBJ1-5
V: TRBV24-1
size: once
D: -
CDR3: CATSDYAWDKPQHF
DNA: TGTGCCACCAGTGATTATGCGTGGGACAAGCCCCAGCATTTT

J: TRBJ2-2
V: TRBV12-5
size: -
D: TRBD2
CDR3: CASGLGLATGGELFF
DNA: TGTGCTAGTGGTTTGGGACTAGCGACGGGCGGGGAGCTGTTTTTT

J: TRBJ2-3
V: TRBV5-1
size: -
D: -
CDR3: CASRLAGRLTDTQYF
DNA: TGCGCCAGCAGACTCGCCGGAAGACTCACAGATACGCAGTATTTT

J: TRBJ1-2
V: TRBV14
size: -
D: -
CDR3: CASSQDRGYYGYTF
DNA: TGTGCCAGCAGCCAAGATCGAGGATATTATGGCTACACCTTC

J: TRBJ1-2
V: TRBV7-9
size: -
D: -
CDR3: CASRWLGQQANYGYTF
DNA: TGTGCCAGCAGGTGGTTAGGACAGCAAGCTAACTATGGCTACACCTTC

J: TRBJ1-2
V: TRBV6-1
size: -
D: -
CDR3: CASSDIPDRGYTF
DNA: TGTGCCAGCAGTGATATCCCCGATAGAGGCTACACCTTC

J: TRBJ2-3
V: TRBV5-1
size: -
D: TRBD2
CDR3: CASSVGTSRDTDTQYF
DNA: TGCGCCAGCAGCGTAGGGACTAGCAGGGACACAGATACGCAGTATTTT

J: TRBJ2-5
V: TRBV5-1
size: -
D: -
CDR3: CASSLGRVQETQYF
DNA: TGCGCCAGCAGCTTGGGCAGGGTGCAAGAGACCCAGTACTTC

J: TRBJ2-1
V: TRBV14
size: -
D: TRBD2
CDR3: CASGYLAGGPVNNEQFF
DNA: TGTGCCAGCGGCTACCTAGCGGGAGGGCCGGTGAACAATGAGCAGTTCTTC

J: TRBJ2-1
V: TRBV30
size: -
D: TRBD2
CDR3: CAWSHPISGLGQFF
DNA: TGTGCCTGGAGTCATCCTATCTCGGGACTAGGGCAGTTCTTC

J: TRBJ2-1
V: TRBV10-2
size: -
D: TRBD2
CDR3: CASRGTSGRAYNEQFF
DNA: TGCGCCAGCAGGGGGACTAGCGGGAGGGCCTACAATGAGCAGTTCTTC

J: TRBJ2-1
V: TRBV18
size: once
D: -
CDR3: CASSPRSGDNEQFF
DNA: TGTGCCAGCTCACCCCGTTCAGGGGACAATGAGCAGTTCTTC

J: TRBJ1-2
V: TRBV11-3
size: -
D: -
CDR3: CASSLGQTDNYGYTF
DNA: TGTGCCAGCAGCCTAGGACAGACAGATAACTATGGCTACACCTTC

J: TRBJ2-6
V: TRBV6-6
size: -
D: -
CDR3: CASRDSGANVLTF
DNA: TGTGCCAGCCGGGATTCCGGGGCCAACGTCCTGACTTTC

J: TRBJ1-5
V: TRBV6-1
size: -
D: -
CDR3: CASSEGRIANQPQHF
DNA: TGTGCCAGCAGTGAAGGGCGGATCGCAAATCAGCCCCAGCATTTT

J: TRBJ2-1
V: TRBV24-1
size: once
D: TRBD1
CDR3: CATRTTGTGYFF
DNA: TGTGCCACCAGAACAACCGGGACAGGTTACTTCTTC

J: TRBJ2-1
V: TRBV24-1
size: -
D: TRBD1
CDR3: CATSDPGTGGREQFF
DNA: TGTGCCACCAGTGATCCCGGGACAGGGGGTCGCGAGCAGTTCTTC

J: TRBJ2-2
V: TRBV15
size: -
D: -
CDR3: CATSRVGVSGELFF
DNA: TGTGCCACCAGCAGAGTAGGGGTTTCCGGGGAGCTGTTTTTT

J: TRBJ2-5
V: TRBV29-1
size: -
D: -
CDR3: CSVSGFQETQYF
DNA: TGCAGCGTATCGGGGTTCCAAGAGACCCAGTACTTC

J: TRBJ1-1
V: TRBV6-5
size: -
D: TRBD1
CDR3: CASSKTGTGEAFF
DNA: TGTGCCAGCAGCAAAACCGGGACAGGAGAAGCTTTCTTT

J: TRBJ2-2
V: TRBV6-1
size: few
D: -
CDR3: CASSEAPLSGRNTGELFF
DNA: TGTGCCAGCAGTGAAGCGCCGCTTTCAGGCAGGAACACCGGGGAGCTGTTTTTT

J: TRBJ2-2
V: TRBV18
size: -
D: TRBD2
CDR3: CASSPSGGAGTGELFF
DNA: TGTGCCAGCTCACCTAGCGGGGGGGCCGGCACCGGGGAGCTGTTTTTT

J: TRBJ1-3
V: TRBV5-6
size: few
D: -
CDR3: CASSPGRGNSGNTIYF
DNA: TGTGCCAGCAGCCCCGGCCGCGGAAACTCTGGAAACACCATATATTTT

J: TRBJ2-7
V: TRBV19
size: -
D: -
CDR3: CASSTGTSGKGEQYF
DNA: TGTGCCAGTAGTACAGGCACGAGCGGAAAGGGCGAGCAGTACTTC

J: TRBJ1-1
V: TRBV12-3/TRBV12-4
size: -
D: -
CDR3: CASSTIDRLGAFF
DNA: TGTGCCAGCAGCACCATAGACAGGCTCGGAGCTTTCTTT

J: TRBJ1-2
V: TRBV19
size: few
D: -
CDR3: CASSIPGVPGYTF
DNA: TGTGCCAGTAGTATCCCAGGGGTTCCTGGCTACACCTTC

J: TRBJ1-1
V: TRBV9
size: -
D: TRBD1
CDR3: CASSVGRAGGLNTEAFF
DNA: TGTGCCAGCAGCGTAGGGCGGGCAGGGGGCCTGAACACTGAAGCTTTCTTT

J: TRBJ1-1
V: TRBV7-2
size: -
D: TRBD1
CDR3: CASSRPGTGGNRAFF
DNA: TGTGCCAGCAGCCGGCCCGGGACAGGGGGAAACAGGGCTTTCTTT

J: TRBJ1-2
V: TRBV2
size: -
D: TRBD1
CDR3: CASIESGQGAYGYTF
DNA: TGTGCCAGCATCGAAAGTGGACAGGGGGCGTATGGCTACACCTTC

J: TRBJ2-3
V: TRBV14
size: once
D: -
CDR3: CASSLSGSDTQYF
DNA: TGTGCCAGCAGCCTTAGCGGCTCAGATACGCAGTATTTT

J: TRBJ1-2
V: TRBV18
size: -
D: -
CDR3: CASSPLGVGQLELGGYTF
DNA: TGTGCCAGCTCACCACTTGGGGTCGGACAGTTGGAGCTAGGGGGCTACACCTTC

J: TRBJ2-3
V: TRBV19
size: -
D: -
CDR3: CASSIGTFLTDTQYF
DNA: TGTGCCAGTAGTATCGGGACATTCCTCACAGATACGCAGTATTTT

J: TRBJ2-2
V: TRBV5-1
size: -
D: TRBD1
CDR3: CASSAGTANTGELFF
DNA: TGCGCCAGCAGCGCCGGGACAGCGAACACCGGGGAGCTGTTTTTT

J: TRBJ2-1
V: TRBV10-1
size: -
D: TRBD2
CDR3: CASSRTGGSGISPNEQFF
DNA: TGCGCCAGCAGTAGAACGGGAGGTAGCGGGATATCGCCCAATGAGCAGTTCTTC

J: TRBJ2-5
V: TRBV19
size: -
D: TRBD2
CDR3: CASSITGSGSVMETQYF
DNA: TGTGCCAGTAGTATTACGGGTAGCGGGAGCGTAATGGAGACCCAGTACTTC